The next 6 T cell receptor beta chains were all read from a single sample in a study of T cell repertoires in cytomegalovirus infection. No antigen is known for these receptors. TCRdb itself ran the reads through MiXCR, one entry per CDR3 protein. The table includes 700,000 to 850,000 distinct CDR3 sequences, 32% detected once. The specimen comprised cultured CD8+ T cells from PBMCs, sampled from culture after CMV antigen stimulation. These receptors all stem from a human donor in good health (CMV status not recorded). Some clones in this sample may be carry-over from other donors' samples.

The genes are TRBV19 and TRBJ2-3; D ambiguous. V gave up 8 bases and J gave up 2 bases, with 14 bases separating them. This CDR3 contains 14 residues. Germline assignment: CDR1 LNHDA and CDR2 SQIVND (reference sequence). DNA of the CDR3: TGTGCCAGTTCTATGGCAGGAGCCACAGATACGCAGTATTTT. Its translation: CASSMAGATDTQYF.

This clonotype was seen ten or more times. This chain joins TRBV7-8 and TRBJ1-5; 9 bases align to TRBD1. This CDR3 has 17 residues. Germline V gene sequence: CDR1 SGHVS, CDR2 FQNEAQ. Trimming removed 4 bases from V and 6 bases from J; junction bases left unmatched: 13. DNA of the CDR3: TGTGCCAGCAGCTCCGGTTGGGGGACAGGGACGGGTCAGCCCCAGCATTTT. This encodes CASSSGWGTGTGQPQHF.

The chain carries TRBV20-1 and TRBJ2-3; D unclear. V gave up 7 bases and J gave up 1 base, with 9 bases separating them. Germline V gene lookup returns CDR1 DFQATT and CDR2 SNEGSKA (reference sequence). The CDR3 length is 12 residues. CDR3 coding DNA: TGCAGTGTCGAGTGGGGCACAGATACGCAGTATTTT. As protein: CSVEWGTDTQYF.

The V call is TRBV7-3, the J call TRBJ2-1, with D hard to call. The CDR3 contains 12 residues. Trimming took 5 bases from V and 5 from J, leaving 7 bases between them. CDR1 is SGHTA and CDR2 is FQGTGA in the germline V gene. CDR3 sequence: CASSLWHNEQFF. CDR3 in DNA: TGTGCCAGCAGCCTCTGGCACAATGAGCAGTTCTTC.

This clonotype has more than one count but fewer than ten. This sequence joins TRBV23-1 and TRBJ2-1; 7 positions agree with TRBD1. TRBV23-1 is treated as an ORF (open reading frame) with a function not yet certain. This CDR3 has 14 amino acids. Losses at the gene ends were 2 bases for V and 4 bases for J; bases not matched to a gene: 2. DNA for the CDR3: TGCGCCAGCAGTCAACGGGACAGATACAATGAGCAGTTCTTC. Its protein is CASSQRDRYNEQFF.

Only a few counts were recorded for this clonotype. The chain combines TRBV7-9 with TRBJ1-1, with 10 bases identical to TRBD1. V was clipped by 5 bases and J by 7 bases; unmatched bases: 7. This CDR3 comprises 14 residues. CDR1 and CDR2 (germline): SEHNR, FQNEAQ (reference sequence). The CDR3 is CASSPRDRGYEAFF. Here the CDR3 DNA reads TGTGCCAGCAGCCCCCGGGACAGGGGTTATGAAGCTTTCTTT.